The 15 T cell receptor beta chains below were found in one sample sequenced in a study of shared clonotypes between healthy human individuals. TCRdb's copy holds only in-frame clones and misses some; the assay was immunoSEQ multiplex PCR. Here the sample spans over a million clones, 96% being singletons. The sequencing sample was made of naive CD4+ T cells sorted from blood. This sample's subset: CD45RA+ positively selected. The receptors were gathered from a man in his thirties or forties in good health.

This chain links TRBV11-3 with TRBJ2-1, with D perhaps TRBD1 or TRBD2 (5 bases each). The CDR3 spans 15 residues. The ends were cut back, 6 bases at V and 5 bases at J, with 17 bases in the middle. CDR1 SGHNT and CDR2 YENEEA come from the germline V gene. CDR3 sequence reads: CASSSRGAVDNEQFF. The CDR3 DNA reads TGTGCCAGCAGTTCTCGGGGCGCTGTCGACAATGAGCAGTTCTTC.

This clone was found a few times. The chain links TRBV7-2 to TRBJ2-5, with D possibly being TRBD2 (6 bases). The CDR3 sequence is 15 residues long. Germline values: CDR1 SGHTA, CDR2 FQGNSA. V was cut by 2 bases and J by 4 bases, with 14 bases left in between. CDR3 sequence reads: CASSLTPGLGETQYF. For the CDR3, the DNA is TGTGCCAGCAGCTTAACCCCGGGACTGGGAGAGACCCAGTACTTC.

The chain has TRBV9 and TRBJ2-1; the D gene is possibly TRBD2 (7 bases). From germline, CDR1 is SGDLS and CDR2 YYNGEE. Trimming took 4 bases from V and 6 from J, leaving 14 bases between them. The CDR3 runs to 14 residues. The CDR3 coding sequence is TGTGCCAGCAGCCCGCTGGGGGGGCGCAATGAGCAGTTCTTC. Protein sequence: CASSPLGGRNEQFF. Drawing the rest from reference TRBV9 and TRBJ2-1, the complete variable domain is DSGVTQTPKHLITATGQRVTLRCSPRSGDLSVYWYQQSLDQGLQFLIQYYNGEERAKGNILERFSAQQFPDLHSELNLSSLELGDSALYFCASSPLGGRNEQFFGPGTRLTVL.

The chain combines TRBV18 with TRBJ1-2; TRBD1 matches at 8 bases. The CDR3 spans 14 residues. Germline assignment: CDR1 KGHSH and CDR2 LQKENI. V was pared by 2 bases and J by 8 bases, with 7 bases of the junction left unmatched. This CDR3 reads CASSPVQGAKGYTF. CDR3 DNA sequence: TGTGCCAGCTCACCAGTCCAGGGGGCGAAAGGCTACACCTTC.

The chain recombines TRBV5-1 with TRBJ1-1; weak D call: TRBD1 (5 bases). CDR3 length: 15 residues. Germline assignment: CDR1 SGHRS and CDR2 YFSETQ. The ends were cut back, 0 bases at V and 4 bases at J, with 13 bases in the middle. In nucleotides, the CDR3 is TGCGCCAGCAGCTTGGGCGGGGGATCTAGCACTGAAGCTTTCTTT. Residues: CASSLGGGSSTEAFF.

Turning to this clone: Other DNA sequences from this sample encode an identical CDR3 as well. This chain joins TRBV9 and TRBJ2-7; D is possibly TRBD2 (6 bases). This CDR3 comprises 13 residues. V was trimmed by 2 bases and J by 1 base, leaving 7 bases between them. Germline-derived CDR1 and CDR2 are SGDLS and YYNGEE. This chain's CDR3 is CASSVGLSYEQYF. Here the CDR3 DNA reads TGTGCCAGCAGCGTCGGACTATCCTACGAGCAGTACTTC.

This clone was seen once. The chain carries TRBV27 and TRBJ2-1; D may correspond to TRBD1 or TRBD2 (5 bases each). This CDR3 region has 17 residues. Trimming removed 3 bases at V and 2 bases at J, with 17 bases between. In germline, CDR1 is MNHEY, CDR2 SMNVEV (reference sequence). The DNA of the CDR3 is TGTGCCAGCAGTTTTTACCCAACCCGGGGACCCTACAATGAGCAGTTCTTC. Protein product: CASSFYPTRGPYNEQFF.

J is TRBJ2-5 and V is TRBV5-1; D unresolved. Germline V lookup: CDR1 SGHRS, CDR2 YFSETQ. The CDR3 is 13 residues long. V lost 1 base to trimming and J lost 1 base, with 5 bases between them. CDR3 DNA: TGCGCCAGCAGCTTGACTATCCAAGAGACCCAGTACTTC. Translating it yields CASSLTIQETQYF.

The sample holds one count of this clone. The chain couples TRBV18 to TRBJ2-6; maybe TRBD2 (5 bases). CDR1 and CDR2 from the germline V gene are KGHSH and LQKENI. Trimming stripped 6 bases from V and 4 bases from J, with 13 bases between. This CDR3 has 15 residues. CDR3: CASSPYPGGANVLTF. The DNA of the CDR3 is TGTGCCAGCTCCCCCTACCCGGGAGGGGCCAACGTCCTGACTTTC.

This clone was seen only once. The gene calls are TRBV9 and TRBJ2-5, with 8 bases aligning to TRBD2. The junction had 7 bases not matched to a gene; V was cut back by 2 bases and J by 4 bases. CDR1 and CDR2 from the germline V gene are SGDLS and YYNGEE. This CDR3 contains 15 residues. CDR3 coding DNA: TGTGCCAGCAGCGTCGGGACTAGTTTGCTAGAGACCCAGTACTTC. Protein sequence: CASSVGTSLLETQYF.

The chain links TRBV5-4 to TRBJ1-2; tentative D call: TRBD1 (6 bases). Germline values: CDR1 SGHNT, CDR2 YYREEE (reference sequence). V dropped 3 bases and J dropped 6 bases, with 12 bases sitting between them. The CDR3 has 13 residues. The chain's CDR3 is CASSSTGTHGYTF. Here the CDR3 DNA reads TGTGCCAGCAGCTCTACCGGGACACATGGCTACACCTTC.

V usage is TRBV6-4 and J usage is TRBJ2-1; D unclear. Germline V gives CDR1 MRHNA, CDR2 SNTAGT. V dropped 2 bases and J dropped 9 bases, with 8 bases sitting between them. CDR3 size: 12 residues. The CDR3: CASSDPYGEQFF. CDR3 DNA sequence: TGTGCCAGCAGTGACCCCTACGGTGAGCAGTTCTTC.

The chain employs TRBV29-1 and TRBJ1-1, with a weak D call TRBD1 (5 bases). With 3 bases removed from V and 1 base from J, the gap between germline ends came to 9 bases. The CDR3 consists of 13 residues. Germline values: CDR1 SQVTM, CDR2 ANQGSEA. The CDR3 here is CSVDPDRNTEAFF. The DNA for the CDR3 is TGCAGCGTTGACCCCGACAGGAACACTGAAGCTTTCTTT. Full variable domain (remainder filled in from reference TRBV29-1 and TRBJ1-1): SAVISQKPSRDICQRGTSLTIQCQVDSQVTMMFWYRQQPGQSLTLIATANQGSEATYESGFVIDKFPISRPNLTFSTLTVSNMSPEDSSIYLCSVDPDRNTEAFFGQGTRLTVV.

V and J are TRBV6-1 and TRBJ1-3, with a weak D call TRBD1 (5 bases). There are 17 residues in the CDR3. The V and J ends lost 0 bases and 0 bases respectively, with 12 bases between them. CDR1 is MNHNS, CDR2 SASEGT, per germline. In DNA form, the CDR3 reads TGTGCCAGCAGTGAAGCCACCCGGACAAGCTCTGGAAACACCATATATTTT. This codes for CASSEATRTSSGNTIYF.

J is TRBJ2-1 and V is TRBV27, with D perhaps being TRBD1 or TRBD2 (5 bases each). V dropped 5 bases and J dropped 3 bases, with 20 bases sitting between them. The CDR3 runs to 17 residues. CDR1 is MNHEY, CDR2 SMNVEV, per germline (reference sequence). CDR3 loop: CASSASWDAGVYNEQFF. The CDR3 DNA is TGTGCCAGCAGTGCCTCCTGGGACGCGGGCGTCTACAATGAGCAGTTCTTC.